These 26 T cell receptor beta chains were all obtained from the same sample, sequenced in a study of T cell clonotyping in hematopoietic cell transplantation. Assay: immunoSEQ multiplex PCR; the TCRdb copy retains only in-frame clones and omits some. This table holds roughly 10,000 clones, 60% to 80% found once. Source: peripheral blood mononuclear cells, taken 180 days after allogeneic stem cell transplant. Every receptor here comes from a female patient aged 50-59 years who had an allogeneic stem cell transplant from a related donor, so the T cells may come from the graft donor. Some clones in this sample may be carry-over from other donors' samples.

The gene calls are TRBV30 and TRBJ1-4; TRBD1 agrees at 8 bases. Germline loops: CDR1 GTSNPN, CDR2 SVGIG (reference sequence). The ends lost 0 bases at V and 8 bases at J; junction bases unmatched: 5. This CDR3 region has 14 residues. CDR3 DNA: TGTGCCTGGAGTGTACCAGGGGGCAGCGAAAAACTGTTTTTT. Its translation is CAWSVPGGSEKLFF.

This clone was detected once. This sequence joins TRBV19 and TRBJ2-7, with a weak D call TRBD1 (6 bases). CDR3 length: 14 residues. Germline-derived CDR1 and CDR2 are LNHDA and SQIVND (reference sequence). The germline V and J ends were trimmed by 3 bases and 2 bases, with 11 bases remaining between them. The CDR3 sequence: CASSIQQGPYEQYF. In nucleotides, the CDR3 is TGTGCCAGTAGTATCCAACAGGGTCCCTACGAGCAGTACTTC.

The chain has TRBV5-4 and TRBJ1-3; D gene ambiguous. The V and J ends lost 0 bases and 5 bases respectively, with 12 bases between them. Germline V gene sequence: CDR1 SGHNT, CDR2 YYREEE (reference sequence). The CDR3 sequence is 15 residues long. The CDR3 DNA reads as TGTGCCAGCAGCTTGGGGGGAACAACCCGAAACACCATATATTTT. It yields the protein CASSLGGTTRNTIYF.

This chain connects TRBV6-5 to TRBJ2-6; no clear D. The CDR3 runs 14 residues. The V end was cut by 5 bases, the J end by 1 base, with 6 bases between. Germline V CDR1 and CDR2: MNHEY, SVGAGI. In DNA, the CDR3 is TGTGCCAGCAGTGCCACTTCTGGGGCCAACGTCCTGACTTTC. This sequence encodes CASSATSGANVLTF.

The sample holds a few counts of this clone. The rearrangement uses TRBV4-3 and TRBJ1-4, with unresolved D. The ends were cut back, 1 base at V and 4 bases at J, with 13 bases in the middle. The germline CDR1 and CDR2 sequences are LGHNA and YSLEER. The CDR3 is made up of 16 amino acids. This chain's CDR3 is CASSQVISAINEKLFF. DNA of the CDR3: TGCGCCAGCAGCCAAGTAATTTCGGCGATTAATGAAAAACTGTTTTTT.

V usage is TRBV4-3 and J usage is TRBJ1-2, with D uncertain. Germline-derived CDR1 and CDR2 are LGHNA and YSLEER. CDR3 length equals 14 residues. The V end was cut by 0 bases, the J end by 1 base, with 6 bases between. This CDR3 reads CASSQDRLNYGYTF. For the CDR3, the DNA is TGCGCCAGCAGCCAAGACCGGCTTAACTATGGCTACACCTTC.

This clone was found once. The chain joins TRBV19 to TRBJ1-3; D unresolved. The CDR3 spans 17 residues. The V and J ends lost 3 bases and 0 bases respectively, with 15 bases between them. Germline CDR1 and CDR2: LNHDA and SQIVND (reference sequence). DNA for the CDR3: TGTGCCAGTAGTATTAGGGAGGGATCCAGCTCTGGAAACACCATATATTTT. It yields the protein CASSIREGSSSGNTIYF.

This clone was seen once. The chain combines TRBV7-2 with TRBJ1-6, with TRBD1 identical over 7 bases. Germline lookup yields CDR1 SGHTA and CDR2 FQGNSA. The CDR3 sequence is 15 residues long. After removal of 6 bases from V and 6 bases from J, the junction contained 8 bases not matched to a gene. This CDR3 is CASRGEGQRNSPLHF. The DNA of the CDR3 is TGTGCCAGCAGGGGTGAGGGACAGCGTAATTCACCCCTCCACTTT.

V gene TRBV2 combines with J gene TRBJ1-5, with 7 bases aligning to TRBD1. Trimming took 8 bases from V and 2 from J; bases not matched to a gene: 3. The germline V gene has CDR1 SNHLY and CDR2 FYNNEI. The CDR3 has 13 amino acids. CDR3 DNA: TGTGCCAGCCGGGACAGACGCAATCAGCCCCAGCATTTT. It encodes CASRDRRNQPQHF.

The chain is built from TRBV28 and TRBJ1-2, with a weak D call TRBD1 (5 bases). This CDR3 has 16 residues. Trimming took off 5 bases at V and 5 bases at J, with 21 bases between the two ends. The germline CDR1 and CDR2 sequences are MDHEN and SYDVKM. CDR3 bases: TGTGCCAGCAGTCAAGTGGGGTGGGGGTTTAGGTATGGCTACACCTTC. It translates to CASSQVGWGFRYGYTF.

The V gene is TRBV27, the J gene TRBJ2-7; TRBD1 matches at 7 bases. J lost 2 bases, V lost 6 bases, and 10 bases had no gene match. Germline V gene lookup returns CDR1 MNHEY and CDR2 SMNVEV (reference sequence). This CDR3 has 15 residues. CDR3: CASSGSTGAPYEQYF. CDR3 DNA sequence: TGTGCCAGCAGCGGCTCAACAGGGGCCCCCTACGAGCAGTACTTC.

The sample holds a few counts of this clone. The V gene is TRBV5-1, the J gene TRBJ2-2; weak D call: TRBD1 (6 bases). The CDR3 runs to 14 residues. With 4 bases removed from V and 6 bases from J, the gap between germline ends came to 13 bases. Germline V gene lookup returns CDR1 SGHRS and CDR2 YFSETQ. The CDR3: CASSTHREAGELFF. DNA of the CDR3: TGCGCCAGCAGCACCCACAGGGAAGCCGGGGAGCTGTTTTTT.

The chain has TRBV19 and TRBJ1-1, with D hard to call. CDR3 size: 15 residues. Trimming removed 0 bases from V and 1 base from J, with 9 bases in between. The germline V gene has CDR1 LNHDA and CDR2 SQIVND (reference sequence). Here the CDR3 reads CASSIDLEANTEAFF. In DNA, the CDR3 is TGTGCCAGTAGTATAGATCTTGAAGCGAACACTGAAGCTTTCTTT.

The CDR3 protein is CASSGGLQSYEQYF. The DNA of the CDR3 is TGTGCCAGCAGCGGGGGACTCCAATCCTACGAGCAGTACTTC. The chain has TRBV9 and TRBJ2-7; TRBD2 is a possible D gene (6 bases). Per germline, CDR1 SGDLS and CDR2 YYNGEE. V lost 3 bases to trimming and J lost 1 base, with 11 bases between them. The CDR3 contains 14 residues.

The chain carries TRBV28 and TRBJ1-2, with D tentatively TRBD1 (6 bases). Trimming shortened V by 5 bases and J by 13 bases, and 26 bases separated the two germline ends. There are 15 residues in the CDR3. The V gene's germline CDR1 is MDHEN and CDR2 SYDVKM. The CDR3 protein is CASSPHPRTVHLGTF. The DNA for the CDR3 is TGTGCCAGCAGTCCCCACCCTCGGACAGTGCATCTAGGCACCTTC.

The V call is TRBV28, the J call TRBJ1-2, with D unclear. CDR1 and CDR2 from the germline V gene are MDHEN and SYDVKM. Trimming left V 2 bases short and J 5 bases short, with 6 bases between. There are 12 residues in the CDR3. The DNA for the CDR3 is TGTGCCAGCAGTTTAATGGGGTATGGCTACACCTTC. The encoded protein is CASSLMGYGYTF.

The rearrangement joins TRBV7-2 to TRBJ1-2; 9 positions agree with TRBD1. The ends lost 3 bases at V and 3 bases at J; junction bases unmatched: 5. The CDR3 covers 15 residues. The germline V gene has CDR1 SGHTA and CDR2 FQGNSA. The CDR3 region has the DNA TGTGCCAGCAGCTTCCCGGGACAGGGCCACTATGGCTACACCTTC. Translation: CASSFPGQGHYGYTF.

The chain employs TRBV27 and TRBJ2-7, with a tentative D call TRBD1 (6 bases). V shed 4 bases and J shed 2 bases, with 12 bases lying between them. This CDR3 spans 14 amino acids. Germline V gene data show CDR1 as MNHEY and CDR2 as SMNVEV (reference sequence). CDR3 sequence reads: CASSSPGHPYEQYF. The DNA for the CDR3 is TGTGCCAGCAGTTCTCCGGGACACCCCTACGAGCAGTACTTC.

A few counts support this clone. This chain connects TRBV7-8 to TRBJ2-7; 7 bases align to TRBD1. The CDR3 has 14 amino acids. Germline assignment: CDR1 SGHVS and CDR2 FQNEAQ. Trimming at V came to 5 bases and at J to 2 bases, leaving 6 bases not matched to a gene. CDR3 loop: CASSPTDRAYEQYF. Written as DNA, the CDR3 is TGTGCCAGCAGCCCCACCGACAGGGCCTACGAGCAGTACTTC.

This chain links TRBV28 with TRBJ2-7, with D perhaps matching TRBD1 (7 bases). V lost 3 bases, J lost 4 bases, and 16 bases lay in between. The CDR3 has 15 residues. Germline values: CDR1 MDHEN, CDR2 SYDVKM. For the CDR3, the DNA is TGTGCCAGCAGTTTGGCAGGGGGAGCGGGTTACGAGCAGTACTTC. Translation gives CASSLAGGAGYEQYF.

CDR3 region: CASSLRESPLHF. CDR3 bases: TGTGCCAGCAGCTTAAGGGAGTCACCCCTCCACTTT. The rearrangement joins TRBV11-2 to TRBJ1-6; D remains ambiguous. The length of the CDR3 is 12 residues. Germline V lookup: CDR1 SGHAT, CDR2 FQNNGV. V was shortened by 2 bases and J by 10 bases, with 6 bases between the two germline ends.

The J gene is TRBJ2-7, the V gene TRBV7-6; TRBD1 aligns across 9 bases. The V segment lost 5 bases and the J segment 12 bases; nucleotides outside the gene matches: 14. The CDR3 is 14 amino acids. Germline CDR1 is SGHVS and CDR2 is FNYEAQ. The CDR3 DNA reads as TGTGCCAGCAGCCCCCGGGACAGGGCCCTTCTCAGGTACTTC. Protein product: CASSPRDRALLRYF.

The CDR3 bases are TGTGCCAGCAGCTTAGCGTCGGCGGCCTACGAGCAGTACTTC. Translating it yields CASSLASAAYEQYF. This chain links TRBV11-1 with TRBJ2-7; D gene unclear. The V end was cut by 0 bases, the J end by 2 bases, with 8 bases between. From germline, CDR1 is SGHAT and CDR2 FQDESV (reference sequence). The CDR3 is 14 amino acids.

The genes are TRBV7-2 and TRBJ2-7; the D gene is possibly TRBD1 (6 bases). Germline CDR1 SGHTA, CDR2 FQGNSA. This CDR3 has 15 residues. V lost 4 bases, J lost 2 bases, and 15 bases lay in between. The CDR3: CASSSTGSPTYEQYF. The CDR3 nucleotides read TGTGCCAGCAGCTCTACAGGGTCTCCCACCTACGAGCAGTACTTC.

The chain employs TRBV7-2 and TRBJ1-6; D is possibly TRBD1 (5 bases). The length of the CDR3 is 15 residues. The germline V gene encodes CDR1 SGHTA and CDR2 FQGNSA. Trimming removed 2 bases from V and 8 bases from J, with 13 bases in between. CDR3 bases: TGTGCCAGCAGCTTAAGGGAGGCCAGGGATTCACCCCTCCACTTT. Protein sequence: CASSLREARDSPLHF.

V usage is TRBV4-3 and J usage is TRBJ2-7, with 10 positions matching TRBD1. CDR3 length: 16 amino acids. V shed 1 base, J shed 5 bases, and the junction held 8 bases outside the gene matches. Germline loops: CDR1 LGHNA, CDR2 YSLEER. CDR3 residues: CASSQVFGTGVDEQYF. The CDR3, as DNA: TGCGCCAGCAGCCAAGTTTTTGGGACAGGGGTGGACGAGCAGTACTTC.